This T cell receptor beta chain comes out of a study of Graves' ophthalmopathy and Graves' hyperthyroidism. This CDR3 has 15 residues. Trimming took 2 bases from V and 10 from J, leaving 20 bases between them. CDR1 LNHDA and CDR2 SQIVND come from the germline V gene (reference sequence). This clonotype showed up many times. Antigen unknown. Findings of the study overall: Ophthalmopathy progression prediction by the model yielded a sensitivity of 60% to 71% and a specificity of nearly 75%. Sensitivity reached 87.88% and specificity almost 83% for a 13-signature model separating ophthalmopathy from stable hyperthyroidism. Thyroid clonotypes that were expanded above 0.001 frequency mostly also appeared in blood.

TCR beta CDR3 amplification used RNA transcripts. First-round RT-PCR employed HTBI primers, with a second-round multiplex PCR after it. One entry per CDR3 protein results from TCRdb running MiXCR on the multiplex PCR reads. Of almost 400,000 distinct CDR3 sequences listed, approximately 20% are singletons. This TCR derives from a woman aged 18 to 35 with Graves' ophthalmopathy. The chain uses TRBV19 and TRBJ1-1; TRBD1 might be the D (5 bases). The source material was peripheral blood. Written as DNA, the CDR3 is TGTGCCAGTAGTATAATCATGGCAGAAGGCGGGGGAGCTTTCTTT. This codes for CASSIIMAEGGGAFF.